This passage covers 2 T cell receptor beta chains from one sample sequenced in a study of shared clonotypes between healthy human individuals. Profiling relied on immunoSEQ multiplex PCR, and the TCRdb table lists in-frame clones only, not all of them. The table has approximately 980,000 clones, roughly 72% seen once. The sequencing input was memory CD4+ T cells sorted from blood. Subset specified: CD45RA-negative fraction. These receptors came from a man younger than 35 in good health.

The rearrangement links TRBV27 to TRBJ1-2; possibly TRBD1 for D (6 bases). V was pared by 0 bases and J by 4 bases, with 12 bases between. Per the germline V gene, CDR1 is MNHEY and CDR2 is SMNVEV (reference sequence). CDR3 length: 15 residues. The CDR3 reads CASSLSGQLSYGYTF. Here the CDR3 DNA reads TGTGCCAGCAGTTTATCGGGACAACTAAGCTATGGCTACACCTTC.

Only one count was recorded for this clone. For the CDR3, the DNA is TGTGCCAGCAGCCAAGTAAACTCGGGGCCCCTCCACTTT. Amino acids: CASSQVNSGPLHF. V usage is TRBV14 and J usage is TRBJ1-6; unclear D gene. V shed 1 base and J shed 13 bases, with 11 bases lying between them. This CDR3 contains 13 residues. Germline V gene lookup returns CDR1 SGHDN and CDR2 FVKESK.